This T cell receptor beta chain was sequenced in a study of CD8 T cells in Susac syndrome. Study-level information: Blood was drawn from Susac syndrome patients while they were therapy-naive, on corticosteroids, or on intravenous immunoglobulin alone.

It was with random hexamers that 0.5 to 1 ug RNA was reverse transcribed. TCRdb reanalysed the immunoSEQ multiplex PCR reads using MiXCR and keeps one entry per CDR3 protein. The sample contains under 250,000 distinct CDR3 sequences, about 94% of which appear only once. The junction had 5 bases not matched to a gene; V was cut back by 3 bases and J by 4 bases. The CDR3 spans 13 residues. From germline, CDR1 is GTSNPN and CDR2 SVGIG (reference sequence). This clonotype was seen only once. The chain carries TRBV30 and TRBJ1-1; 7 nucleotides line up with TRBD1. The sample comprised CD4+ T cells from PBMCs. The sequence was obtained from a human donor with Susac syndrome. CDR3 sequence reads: CAWRGGESTEAFF. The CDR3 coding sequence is TGTGCCTGGAGAGGGGGCGAAAGCACTGAAGCTTTCTTT.